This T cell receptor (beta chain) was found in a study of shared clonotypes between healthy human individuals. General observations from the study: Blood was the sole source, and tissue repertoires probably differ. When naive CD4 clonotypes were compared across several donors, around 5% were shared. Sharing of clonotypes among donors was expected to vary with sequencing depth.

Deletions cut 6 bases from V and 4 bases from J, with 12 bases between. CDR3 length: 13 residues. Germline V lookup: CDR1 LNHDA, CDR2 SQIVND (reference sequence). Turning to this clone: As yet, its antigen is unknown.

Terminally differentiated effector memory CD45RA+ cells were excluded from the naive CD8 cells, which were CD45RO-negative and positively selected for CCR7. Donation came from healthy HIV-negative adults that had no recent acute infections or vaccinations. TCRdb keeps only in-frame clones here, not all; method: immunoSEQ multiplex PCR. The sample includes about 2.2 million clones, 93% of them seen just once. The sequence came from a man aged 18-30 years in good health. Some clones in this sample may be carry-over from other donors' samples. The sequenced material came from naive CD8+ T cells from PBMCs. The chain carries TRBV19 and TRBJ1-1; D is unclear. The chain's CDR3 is CASRGQEGTEAFF. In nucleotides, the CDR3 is TGTGCCAGTAGGGGCCAGGAGGGCACTGAAGCTTTCTTT.